This TCR beta chain was sequenced in a study of OX40 agonist ivuxolimab in advanced cancers. Regarding the study as a whole: Clonal expansion among partial responders at 0.1-3.0 mg/kg ranked near the lowest.

The CDR3 spans 14 residues. Looked up from germline, CDR1 is LNHDA and CDR2 is SQIVND (reference sequence). The germline V and J ends were trimmed by 3 bases and 5 bases, with 10 bases remaining between them. Method: immunoSEQ multiplex PCR; TCRdb's copy keeps in-frame clones and lacks some. The repertoire holds almost 90,000 clones, around 87% seen once, with 1.5% to 2% in the top ten. As regards this clone: Its antigen is unidentified.

The material sequenced was CD4+ or CD8+ T cells sorted from blood, taken in a trial of the OX40 agonist ivuxolimab. This TCR was sampled from an adult with an advanced solid tumor such as melanoma, head and neck, liver or kidney cancer. J is TRBJ1-4 and V is TRBV19; D remains unclear. The CDR3 spells CASSIGTRNEKLFF. The DNA for the CDR3 is TGTGCCAGTAGTATTGGAACCCGCAATGAAAAACTGTTTTTT.